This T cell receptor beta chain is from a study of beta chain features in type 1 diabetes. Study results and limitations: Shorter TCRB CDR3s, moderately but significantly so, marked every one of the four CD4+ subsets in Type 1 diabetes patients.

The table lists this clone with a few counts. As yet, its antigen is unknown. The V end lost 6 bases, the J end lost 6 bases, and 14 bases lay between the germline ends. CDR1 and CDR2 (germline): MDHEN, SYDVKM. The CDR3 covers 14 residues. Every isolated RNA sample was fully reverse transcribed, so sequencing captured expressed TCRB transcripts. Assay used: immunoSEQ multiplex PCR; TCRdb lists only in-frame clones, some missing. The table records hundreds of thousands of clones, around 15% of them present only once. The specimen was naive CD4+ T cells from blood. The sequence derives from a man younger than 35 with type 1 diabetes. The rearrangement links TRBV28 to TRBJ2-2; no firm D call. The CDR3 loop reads CASRATSTPGELFF. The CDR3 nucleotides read TGTGCCAGCAGGGCTACGAGTACTCCCGGGGAGCTGTTTTTT.